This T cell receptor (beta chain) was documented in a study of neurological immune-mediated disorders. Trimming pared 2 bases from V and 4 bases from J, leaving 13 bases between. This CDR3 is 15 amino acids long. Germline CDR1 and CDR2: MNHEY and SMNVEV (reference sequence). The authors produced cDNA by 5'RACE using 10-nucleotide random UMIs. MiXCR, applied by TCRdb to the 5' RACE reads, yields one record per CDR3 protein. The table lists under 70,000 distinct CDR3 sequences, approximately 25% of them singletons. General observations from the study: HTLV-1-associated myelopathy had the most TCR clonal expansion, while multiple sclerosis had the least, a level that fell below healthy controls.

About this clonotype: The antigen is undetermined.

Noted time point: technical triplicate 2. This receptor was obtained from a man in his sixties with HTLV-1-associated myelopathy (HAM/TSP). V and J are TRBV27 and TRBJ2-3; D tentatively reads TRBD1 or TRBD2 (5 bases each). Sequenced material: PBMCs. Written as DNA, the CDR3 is TGTGCCAGCAGTTTAGAGGGGAGCAGGTCAGATACGCAGTATTTT. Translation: CASSLEGSRSDTQYF.